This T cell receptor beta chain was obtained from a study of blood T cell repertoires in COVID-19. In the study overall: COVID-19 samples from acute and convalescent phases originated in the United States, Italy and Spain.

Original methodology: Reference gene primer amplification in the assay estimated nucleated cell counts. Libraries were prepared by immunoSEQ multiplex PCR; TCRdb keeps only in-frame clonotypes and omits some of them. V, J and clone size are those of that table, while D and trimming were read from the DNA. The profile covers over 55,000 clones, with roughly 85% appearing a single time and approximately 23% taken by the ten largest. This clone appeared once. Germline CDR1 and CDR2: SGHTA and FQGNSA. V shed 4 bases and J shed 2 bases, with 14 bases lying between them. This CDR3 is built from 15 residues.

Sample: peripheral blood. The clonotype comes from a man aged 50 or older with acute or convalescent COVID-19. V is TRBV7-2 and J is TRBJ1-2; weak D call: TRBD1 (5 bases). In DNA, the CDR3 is TGTGCCAGCAGCTCTTTCATGGGGCAGAACTATGGCTACACCTTC. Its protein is CASSSFMGQNYGYTF.